This TCR beta chain is drawn from a study of shared clonotypes between healthy human individuals. In the case of this clone: Its antigen is undetermined.

Looked up from germline, CDR1 is SGHTA and CDR2 is FQGNSA. Trimming left V 5 bases short and J 8 bases short, with 18 bases between. There are 15 residues in the CDR3. Findings and limits, study-wide: The authors expected sequencing depth to affect clonotype sharing among donors. Having only a few donors restricted how much genetic and exposure-history diversity was captured.

Replicate PCRs run on unsorted PBMC used around 0.3 ug DNA, which was approximately 30,000 T cell genomes. Ten immunoSEQ deep assay plates were used to sequence the DNA of unsorted PBMCs. Generated by immunoSEQ multiplex PCR, the TCRdb table keeps only in-frame clones and is missing some. The sample includes fewer than 550,000 clones, 60% to 80% of them seen just once. Sequenced sample: PBMCs. This sequence originates from a woman aged 40 to 49 in good health. Some clones in this sample may be carry-over from other donors' samples. The chain employs TRBV7-2 and TRBJ1-4; a possible D gene is TRBD1 (5 bases). The CDR3 is CASSPQGTTEEKLFF. The CDR3 region has the DNA TGTGCCAGCAGCCCCCAGGGAACGACGGAAGAAAAACTGTTTTTT.